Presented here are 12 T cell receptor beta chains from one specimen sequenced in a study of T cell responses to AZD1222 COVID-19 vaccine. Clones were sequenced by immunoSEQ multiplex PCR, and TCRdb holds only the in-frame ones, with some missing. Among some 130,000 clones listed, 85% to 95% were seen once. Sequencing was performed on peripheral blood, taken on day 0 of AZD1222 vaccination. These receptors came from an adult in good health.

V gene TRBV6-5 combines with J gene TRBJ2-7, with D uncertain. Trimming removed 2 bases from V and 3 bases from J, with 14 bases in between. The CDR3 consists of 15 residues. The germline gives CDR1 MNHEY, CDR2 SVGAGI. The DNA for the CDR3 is TGTGCCAGCAGTTACGGGCAGACCGGATACTACGAGCAGTACTTC. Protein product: CASSYGQTGYYEQYF.

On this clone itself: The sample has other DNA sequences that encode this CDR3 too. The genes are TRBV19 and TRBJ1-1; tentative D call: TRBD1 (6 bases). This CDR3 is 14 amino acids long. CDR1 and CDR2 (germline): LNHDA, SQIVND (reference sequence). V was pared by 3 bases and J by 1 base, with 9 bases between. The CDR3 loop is CASSIGGGNTEAFF. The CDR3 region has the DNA TGTGCCAGTAGTATCGGAGGGGGGAACACTGAAGCTTTCTTT. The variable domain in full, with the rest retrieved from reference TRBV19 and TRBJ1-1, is DGGITQSPKYLFRKEGQNVTLSCEQNLNHDAMYWYRQDPGQGLRLIYYSQIVNDFQKGDIAEGYSVSREKKESFPLTVTSAQKNPTAFYLCASSIGGGNTEAFFGQGTRLTVV.

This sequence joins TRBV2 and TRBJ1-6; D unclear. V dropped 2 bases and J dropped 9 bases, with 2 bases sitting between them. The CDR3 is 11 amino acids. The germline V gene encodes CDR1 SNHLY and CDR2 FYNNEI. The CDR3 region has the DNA TGTGCCAGCAGTGAACCTTCACCCCTCCACTTT. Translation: CASSEPSPLHF.

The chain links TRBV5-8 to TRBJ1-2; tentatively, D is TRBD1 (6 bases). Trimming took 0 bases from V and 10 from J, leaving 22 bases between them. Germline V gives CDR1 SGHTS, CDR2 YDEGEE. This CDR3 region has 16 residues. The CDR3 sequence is CASSLDGGPQRRAYTF. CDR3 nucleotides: TGTGCCAGCAGCTTGGATGGGGGCCCCCAACGGCGTGCCTACACCTTC.

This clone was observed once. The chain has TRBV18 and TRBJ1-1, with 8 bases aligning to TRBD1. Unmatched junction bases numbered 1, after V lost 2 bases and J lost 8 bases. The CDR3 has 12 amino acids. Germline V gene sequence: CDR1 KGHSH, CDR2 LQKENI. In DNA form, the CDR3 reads TGTGCCAGCTCACCAGACAGGGGAGAAGCTTTCTTT. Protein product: CASSPDRGEAFF. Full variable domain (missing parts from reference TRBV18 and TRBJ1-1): NAGVMQNPRHLVRRRGQEARLRCSPMKGHSHVYWYRQLPEEGLKFMVYLQKENIIDESGMPKERFSAEFPKEGPSILRIQQVVRGDSAAYFCASSPDRGEAFFGQGTRLTVV.

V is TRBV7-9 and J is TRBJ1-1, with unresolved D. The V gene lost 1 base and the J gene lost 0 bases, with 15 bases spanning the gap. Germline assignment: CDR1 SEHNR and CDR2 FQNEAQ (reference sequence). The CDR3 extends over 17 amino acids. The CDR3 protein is CASSLVGQVMVNTEAFF. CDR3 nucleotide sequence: TGTGCCAGCAGCTTAGTTGGGCAGGTGATGGTGAACACTGAAGCTTTCTTT.

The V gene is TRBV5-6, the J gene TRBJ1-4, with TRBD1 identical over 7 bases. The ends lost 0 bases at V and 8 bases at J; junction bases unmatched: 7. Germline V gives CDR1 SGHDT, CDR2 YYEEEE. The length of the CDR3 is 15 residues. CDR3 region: CASSLGRTGGEKLFF. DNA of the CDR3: TGTGCCAGCAGCTTGGGAAGGACAGGAGGGGAAAAACTGTTTTTT.

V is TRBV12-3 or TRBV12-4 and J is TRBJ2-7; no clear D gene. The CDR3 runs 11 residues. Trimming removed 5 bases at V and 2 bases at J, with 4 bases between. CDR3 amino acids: CASSGTYEQYF. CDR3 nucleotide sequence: TGTGCCAGCAGTGGGACCTACGAGCAGTACTTC.

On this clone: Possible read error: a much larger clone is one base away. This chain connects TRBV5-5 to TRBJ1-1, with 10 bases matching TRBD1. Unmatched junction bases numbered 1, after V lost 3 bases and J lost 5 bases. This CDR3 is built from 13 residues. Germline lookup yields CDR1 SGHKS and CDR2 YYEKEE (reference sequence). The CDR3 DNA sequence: TGTGCCAGCAGCTGGACAGGGGGGACTGAAGCTTTCTTT. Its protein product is CASSWTGGTEAFF.

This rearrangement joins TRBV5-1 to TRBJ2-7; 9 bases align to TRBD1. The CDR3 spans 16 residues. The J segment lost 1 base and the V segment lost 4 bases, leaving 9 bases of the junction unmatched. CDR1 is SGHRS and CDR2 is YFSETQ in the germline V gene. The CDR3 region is CASSEGTGSGSYEQYF. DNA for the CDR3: TGCGCCAGCAGCGAAGGGACAGGGAGTGGTTCCTACGAGCAGTACTTC.

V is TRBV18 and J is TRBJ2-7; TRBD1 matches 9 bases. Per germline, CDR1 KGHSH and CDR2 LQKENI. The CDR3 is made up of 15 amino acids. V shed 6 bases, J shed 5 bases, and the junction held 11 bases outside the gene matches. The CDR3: CASSLFGTGYDEQYF. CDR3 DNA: TGTGCCAGCTCTTTGTTTGGGACAGGGTACGACGAGCAGTACTTC.

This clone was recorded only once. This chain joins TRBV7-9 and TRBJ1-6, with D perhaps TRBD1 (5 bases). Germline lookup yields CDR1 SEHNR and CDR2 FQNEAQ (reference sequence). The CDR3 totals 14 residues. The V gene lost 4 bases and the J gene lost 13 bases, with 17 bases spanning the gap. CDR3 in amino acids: CASSSIIGDNPLHF. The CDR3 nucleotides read TGTGCCAGCAGCTCTATAATAGGGGATAATCCCCTCCACTTT.